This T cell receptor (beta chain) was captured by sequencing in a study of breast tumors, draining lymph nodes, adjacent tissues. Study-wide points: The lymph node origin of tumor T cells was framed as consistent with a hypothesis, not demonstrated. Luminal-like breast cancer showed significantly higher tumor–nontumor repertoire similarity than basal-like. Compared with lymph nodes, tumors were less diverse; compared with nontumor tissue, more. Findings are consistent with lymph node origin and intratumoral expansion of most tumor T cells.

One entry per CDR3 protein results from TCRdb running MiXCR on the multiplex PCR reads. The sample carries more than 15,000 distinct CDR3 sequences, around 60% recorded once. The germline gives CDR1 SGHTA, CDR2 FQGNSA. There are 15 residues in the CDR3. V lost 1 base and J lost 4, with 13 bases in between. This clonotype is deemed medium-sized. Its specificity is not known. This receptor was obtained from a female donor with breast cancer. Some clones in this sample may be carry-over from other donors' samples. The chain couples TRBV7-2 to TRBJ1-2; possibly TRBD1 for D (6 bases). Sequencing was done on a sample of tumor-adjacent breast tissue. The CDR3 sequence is CASSLGPGGLYGYTF. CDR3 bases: TGTGCCAGCAGCTTAGGTCCCGGGGGCCTCTATGGCTACACCTTC.